The TCR beta chain described here comes from a study of molecular identifiers for immune sequencing clone quantification. Background on the study: Replicate RNA came from about 20,000 or 100,000 naive CD8 cells and was split five ways, and four parts were sequenced.

CDR3 length equals 14 residues. The V gene lost 2 bases and the J gene lost 2 bases, with 10 bases spanning the gap. Germline V gives CDR1 MNHEY, CDR2 SVGEGT. Study-wide results and limits: Molecules of identical TCR sharing a barcode could underestimate highly expanded clone sizes. Clones of above 20 RNA copies carried over 99% of effector molecules; in naive cells they carried under 1%.

Worth noting for this clonotype: The antigen is undetermined.

A CD8+CD4-CCR7+CD45RA+ phenotype served as the sorting definition for naive CD8 T cells. TCRdb re-derived calls from the PCR reads in MiXCR, one entry per CDR3 protein. The sample consists of tens of thousands of distinct CDR3 sequences, less than 20% of them appearing once. This TCR derives from a human donor in good health. Some libraries in this study had Jurkat cell RNA spiked in. The sample consisted of naive CD8+ T cells from blood, with Jurkat cell RNA spiked in. The subset here: FACS-sorted CD8+CD4-CCR7+CD45RA+ naive T cells. V gene TRBV6-2 or TRBV6-3 combines with J gene TRBJ2-7; D may be TRBD2 (6 bases). CDR3 residues: CASSYLEGPYEQYF. Written as DNA, the CDR3 is TGTGCCAGCAGTTACCTGGAGGGTCCCTACGAGCAGTACTTC.